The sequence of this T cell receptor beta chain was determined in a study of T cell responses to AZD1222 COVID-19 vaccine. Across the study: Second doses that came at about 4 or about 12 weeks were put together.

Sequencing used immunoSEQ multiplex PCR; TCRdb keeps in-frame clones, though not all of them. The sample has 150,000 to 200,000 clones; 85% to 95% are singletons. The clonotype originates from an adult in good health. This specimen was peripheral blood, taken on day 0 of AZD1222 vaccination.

The CDR3 coding sequence is TGCGCCAGCAGCCAGGGACGGAATAACTATGGCTACACCTTC. As protein: CASSQGRNNYGYTF. V is TRBV5-1 and J is TRBJ1-2, with D possibly being TRBD1 (5 bases). Germline loops: CDR1 SGHRS, CDR2 YFSETQ. Trimming removed 4 bases at V and 1 base at J, with 11 bases between. The CDR3 contains 14 residues.